The rows below give T cell receptor beta chains drawn from one sample of a study of shared clonotypes between healthy human individuals. The method was immunoSEQ multiplex PCR; TCRdb's version includes in-frame clones alone and lacks a portion of them. Here the sample spans about 1.1 million clones, 70% to 80% being singletons. Sequencing used memory CD4+ T cells from PBMCs. The source is a man between 18 and 35 years old in good health. Some clones in this sample may be carry-over from other donors' samples. Each CDR3 is given with its conserved first and last residue. A D gene is named only where the DNA matches it firmly. Clone size is given for some rows only: seen once, a few or many times, or a class if the clone is expanded.

>TRBJ2-3|-|TRBV7-3|TRBD1
CASSPATGDTQYF
TGTGCCAGCAGCCCTGCGACAGGGGATACGCAGTATTTT
>TRBJ1-2|-|TRBV19|TRBD1
CASSTGTGAGYTF
TGTGCCAGTAGTACCGGGACAGGGGCCGGCTACACCTTC
>TRBJ1-2|few|TRBV4-1|TRBD1
CASSQGGTGTYGYTF
TGCGCCAGCAGCCAGGGGGGGACAGGCACTTATGGCTACACCTTC
>TRBJ1-5|-|TRBV6-1|-
CASSGTIVLNQPQHF
TGTGCCAGCAGTGGAACAATAGTCTTAAATCAGCCCCAGCATTTT
>TRBJ1-4|few|TRBV9|-
CASSLGHQPFNEKLFF
TGTGCCAGCAGCCTGGGACACCAACCCTTTAATGAAAAACTGTTTTTT
>TRBJ2-7|-|TRBV9|-
CASSVLGTSYEQYF
TGTGCCAGCAGCGTCCTAGGTACCTCCTACGAGCAGTACTTC
>TRBJ2-5|-|TRBV19|-
CASSIRAWRETQYF
TGTGCCAGTAGTATACGGGCTTGGAGGGAGACCCAGTACTTC
>TRBJ2-2|-|TRBV13|-
CASSPLAGTGELFF
TGTGCCAGCAGCCCCCTCGCGGGCACCGGGGAGCTGTTTTTT
>TRBJ2-3|-|TRBV11-3|TRBD1
CASSKMGQGDADTQYF
TGTGCCAGCAGCAAAATGGGACAGGGAGACGCAGATACGCAGTATTTT
>TRBJ2-3|-|TRBV5-4|-
CASSLGGEADTQYF
TGTGCCAGCAGCTTGGGAGGGGAGGCAGATACGCAGTATTTT